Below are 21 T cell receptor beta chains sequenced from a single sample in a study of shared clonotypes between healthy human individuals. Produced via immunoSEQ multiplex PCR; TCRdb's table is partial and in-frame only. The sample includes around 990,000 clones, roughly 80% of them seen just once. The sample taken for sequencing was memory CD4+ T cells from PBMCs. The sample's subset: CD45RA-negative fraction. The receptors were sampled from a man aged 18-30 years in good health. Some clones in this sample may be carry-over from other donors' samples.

The DNA for the CDR3 is TGTGCCAGCACAGGAGGGGCGGGGGAGACCCAGTACTTC. This codes for CASTGGAGETQYF. This sequence joins TRBV2 and TRBJ2-5, with D possibly matching TRBD2 (6 bases). This CDR3 region has 13 residues. The germline V gene has CDR1 SNHLY and CDR2 FYNNEI. V gave up 7 bases and J gave up 5 bases, with 14 bases separating them.

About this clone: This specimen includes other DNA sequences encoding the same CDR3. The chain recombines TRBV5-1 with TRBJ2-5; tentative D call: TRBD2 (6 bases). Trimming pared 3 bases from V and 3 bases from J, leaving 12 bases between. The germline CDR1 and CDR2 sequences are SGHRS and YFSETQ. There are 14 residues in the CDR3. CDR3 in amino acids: CASSSQGGEETQYF. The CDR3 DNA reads TGCGCCAGCAGCTCCCAGGGCGGGGAAGAGACCCAGTACTTC.

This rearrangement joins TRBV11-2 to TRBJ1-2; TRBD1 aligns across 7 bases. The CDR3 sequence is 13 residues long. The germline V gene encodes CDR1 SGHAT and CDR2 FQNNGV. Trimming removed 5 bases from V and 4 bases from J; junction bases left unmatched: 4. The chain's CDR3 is CASSPGQLYGYTF. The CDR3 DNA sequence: TGTGCCAGCAGCCCGGGACAGCTCTATGGCTACACCTTC.

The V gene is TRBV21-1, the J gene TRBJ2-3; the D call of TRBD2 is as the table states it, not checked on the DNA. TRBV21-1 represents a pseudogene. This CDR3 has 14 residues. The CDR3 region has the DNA TGTGCCAGCACTGAGGCGAGCGGCACAGATACGCAGTATTTT. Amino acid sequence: CASTEASGTDTQYF.

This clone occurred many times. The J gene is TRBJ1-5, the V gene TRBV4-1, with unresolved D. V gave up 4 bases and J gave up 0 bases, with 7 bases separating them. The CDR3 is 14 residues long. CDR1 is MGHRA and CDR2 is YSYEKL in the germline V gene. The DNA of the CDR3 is TGCGCCAGCAGCCTAACCTATAGCAATCAGCCCCAGCATTTT. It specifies CASSLTYSNQPQHF.

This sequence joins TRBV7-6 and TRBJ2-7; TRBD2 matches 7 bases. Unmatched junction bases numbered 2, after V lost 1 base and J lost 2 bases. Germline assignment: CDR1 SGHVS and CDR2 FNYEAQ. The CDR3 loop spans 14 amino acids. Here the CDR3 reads CASSLDRGAYEQYF. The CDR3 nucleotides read TGTGCCAGCAGCTTAGATCGGGGGGCCTACGAGCAGTACTTC.

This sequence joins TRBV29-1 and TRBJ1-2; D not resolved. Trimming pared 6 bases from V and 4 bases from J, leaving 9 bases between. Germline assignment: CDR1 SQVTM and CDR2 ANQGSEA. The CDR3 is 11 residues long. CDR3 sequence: CSVFWSYGYTF. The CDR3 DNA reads TGCAGCGTCTTTTGGAGCTATGGCTACACCTTC.

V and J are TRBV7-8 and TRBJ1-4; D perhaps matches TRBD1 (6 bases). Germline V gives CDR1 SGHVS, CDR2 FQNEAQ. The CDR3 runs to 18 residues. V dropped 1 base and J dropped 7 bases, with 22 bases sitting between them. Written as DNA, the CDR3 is TGTGCCAGCAGCTTAGGGGACGGATTCGGGGGGCGTCGTGAAAAACTGTTTTTT. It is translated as CASSLGDGFGGRREKLFF.

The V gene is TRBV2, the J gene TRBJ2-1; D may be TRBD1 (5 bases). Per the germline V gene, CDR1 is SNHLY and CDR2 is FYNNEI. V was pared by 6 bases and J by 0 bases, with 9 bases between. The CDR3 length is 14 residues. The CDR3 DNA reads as TGTGCCAGCAGCCGACAGTTCTCCTACAATGAGCAGTTCTTC. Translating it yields CASSRQFSYNEQFF.

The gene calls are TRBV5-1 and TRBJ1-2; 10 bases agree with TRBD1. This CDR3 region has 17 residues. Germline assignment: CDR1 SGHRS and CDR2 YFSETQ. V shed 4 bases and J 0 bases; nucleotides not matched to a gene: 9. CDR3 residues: CASSPLTGGPTNYGYTF. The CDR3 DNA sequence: TGCGCCAGCAGCCCCCTGACAGGGGGCCCTACTAACTATGGCTACACCTTC.

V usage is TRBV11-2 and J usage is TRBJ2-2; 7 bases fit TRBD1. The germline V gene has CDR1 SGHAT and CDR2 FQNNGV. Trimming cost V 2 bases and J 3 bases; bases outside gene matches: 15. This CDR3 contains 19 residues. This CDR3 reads CASSLQTSQGQGDTGELFF. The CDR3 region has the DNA TGTGCCAGCAGCTTACAAACCAGTCAGGGGCAGGGGGACACCGGGGAGCTGTTTTTT.

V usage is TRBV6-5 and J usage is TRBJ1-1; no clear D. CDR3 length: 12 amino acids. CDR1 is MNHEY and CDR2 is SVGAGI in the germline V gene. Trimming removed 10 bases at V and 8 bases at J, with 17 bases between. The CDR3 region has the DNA TGTGCCACCAGGACCTCAGCACTGGAAGCTTTCTTT. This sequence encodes CATRTSALEAFF.

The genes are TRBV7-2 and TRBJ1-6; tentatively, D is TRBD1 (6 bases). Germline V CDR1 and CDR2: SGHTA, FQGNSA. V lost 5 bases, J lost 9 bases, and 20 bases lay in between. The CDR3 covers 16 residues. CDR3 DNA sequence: TGTGCCAGCAGCCGGAGGGGGAGGGCGGGAAGTTCACCCCTCCACTTT. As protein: CASSRRGRAGSSPLHF.

The CDR3 DNA sequence: TGTGCCAGCAGCGACAGGGTAGGGTACACCTTC. Translation gives CASSDRVGYTF. This rearrangement joins TRBV2 to TRBJ1-2, with 7 bases matching TRBD1. The CDR3 consists of 11 residues. With 6 bases clipped from V and 11 bases from J, the junction kept 6 bases outside the gene matches. The germline V gene encodes CDR1 SNHLY and CDR2 FYNNEI.

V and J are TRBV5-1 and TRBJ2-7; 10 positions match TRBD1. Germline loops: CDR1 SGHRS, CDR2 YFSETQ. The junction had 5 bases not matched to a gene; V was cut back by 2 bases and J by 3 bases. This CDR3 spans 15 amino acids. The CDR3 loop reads CASSFGTGVVYEQYF. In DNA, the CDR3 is TGCGCCAGCAGCTTCGGGACAGGGGTTGTCTACGAGCAGTACTTC.

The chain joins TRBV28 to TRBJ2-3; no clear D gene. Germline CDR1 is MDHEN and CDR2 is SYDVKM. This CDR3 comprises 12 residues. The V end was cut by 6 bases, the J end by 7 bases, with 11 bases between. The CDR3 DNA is TGTGCCAGCAGCCTACAGAGGAATACGCAGTATTTT. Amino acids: CASSLQRNTQYF.

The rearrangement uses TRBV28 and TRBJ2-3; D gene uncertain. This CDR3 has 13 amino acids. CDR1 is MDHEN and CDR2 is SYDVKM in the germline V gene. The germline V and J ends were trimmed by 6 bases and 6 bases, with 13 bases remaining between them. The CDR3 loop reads CASRAPAVDTQYF. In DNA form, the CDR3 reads TGTGCCAGCAGAGCCCCCGCGGTGGATACGCAGTATTTT.

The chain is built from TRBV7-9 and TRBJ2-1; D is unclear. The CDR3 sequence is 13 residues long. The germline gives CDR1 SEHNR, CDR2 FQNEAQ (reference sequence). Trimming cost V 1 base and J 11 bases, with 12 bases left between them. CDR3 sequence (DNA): TGTGCCAGCAGCTTAGTGCTTCCCGACCAGCAGTTCTTC. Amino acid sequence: CASSLVLPDQQFF.

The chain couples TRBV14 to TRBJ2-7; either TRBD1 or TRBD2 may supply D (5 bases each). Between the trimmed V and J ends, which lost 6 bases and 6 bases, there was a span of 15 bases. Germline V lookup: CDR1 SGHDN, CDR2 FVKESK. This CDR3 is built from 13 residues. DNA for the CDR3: TGTGCCAGCAGTCTAACCTGGGACGGCGAGCAGTACTTC. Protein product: CASSLTWDGEQYF.

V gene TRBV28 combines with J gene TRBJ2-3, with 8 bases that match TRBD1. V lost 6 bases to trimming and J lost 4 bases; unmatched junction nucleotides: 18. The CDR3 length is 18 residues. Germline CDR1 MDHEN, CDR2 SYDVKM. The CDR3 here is CASRPTGTRRGPADTQYF. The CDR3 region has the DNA TGTGCCAGCAGACCGACAGGGACCCGCAGGGGGCCGGCAGATACGCAGTATTTT.

The CDR3 bases are TGTGCCAGCAGCTTAAGGACAGGGGGGACCTACGAGCAGTACTTC. Translated: CASSLRTGGTYEQYF. V gene TRBV11-1 combines with J gene TRBJ2-7, with TRBD1 matching 10 bases. Per the germline V gene, CDR1 is SGHAT and CDR2 is FQDESV (reference sequence). With V trimmed by 2 bases and J by 2 bases, 3 bases remained unmatched. The CDR3 spans 15 residues.